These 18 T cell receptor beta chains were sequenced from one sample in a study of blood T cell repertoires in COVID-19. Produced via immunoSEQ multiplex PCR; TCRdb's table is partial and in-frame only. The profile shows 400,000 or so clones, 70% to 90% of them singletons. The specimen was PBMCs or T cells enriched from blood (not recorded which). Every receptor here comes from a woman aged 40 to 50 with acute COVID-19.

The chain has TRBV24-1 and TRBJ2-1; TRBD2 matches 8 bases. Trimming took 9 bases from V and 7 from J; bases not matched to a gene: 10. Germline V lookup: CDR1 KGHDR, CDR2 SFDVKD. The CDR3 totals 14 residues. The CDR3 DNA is TGTGCCACCGGGGGGGCTAGCGGGTGGAATGAGCAGTTCTTC. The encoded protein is CATGGASGWNEQFF.

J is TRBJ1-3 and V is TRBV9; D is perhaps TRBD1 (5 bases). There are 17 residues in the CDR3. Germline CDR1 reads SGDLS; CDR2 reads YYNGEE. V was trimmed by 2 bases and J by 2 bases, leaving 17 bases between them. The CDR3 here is CASSVVPGDSAGNTIYF. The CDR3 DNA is TGTGCCAGCAGCGTGGTTCCTGGGGACTCGGCTGGAAACACCATATATTTT.

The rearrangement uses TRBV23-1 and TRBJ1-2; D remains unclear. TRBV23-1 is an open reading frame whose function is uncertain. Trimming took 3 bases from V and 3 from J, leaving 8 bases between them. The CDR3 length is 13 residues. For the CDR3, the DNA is TGCGCCAGCAGTCAGCCCACGGACTATGGCTACACCTTC. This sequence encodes CASSQPTDYGYTF.

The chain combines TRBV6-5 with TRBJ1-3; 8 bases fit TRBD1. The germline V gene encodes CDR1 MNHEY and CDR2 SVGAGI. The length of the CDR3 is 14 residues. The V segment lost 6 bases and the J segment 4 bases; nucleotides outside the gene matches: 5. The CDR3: CASRQGARGNTIYF. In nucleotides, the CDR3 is TGTGCCAGCAGGCAGGGGGCGCGGGGAAACACCATATATTTT.

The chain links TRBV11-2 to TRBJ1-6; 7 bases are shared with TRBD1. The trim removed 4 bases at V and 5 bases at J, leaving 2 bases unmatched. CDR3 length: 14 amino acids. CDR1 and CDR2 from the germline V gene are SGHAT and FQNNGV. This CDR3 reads CASSYRGNNSPLHF. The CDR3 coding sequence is TGTGCCAGCAGCTACAGGGGCAATAATTCACCCCTCCACTTT.

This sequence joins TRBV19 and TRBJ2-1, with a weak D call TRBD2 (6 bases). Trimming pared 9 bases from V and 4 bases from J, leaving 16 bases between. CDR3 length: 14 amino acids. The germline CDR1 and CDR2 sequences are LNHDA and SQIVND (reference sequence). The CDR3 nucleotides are TGTGCCAGCACGGAGGGGCAGAGTTACAATGAGCAGTTCTTC. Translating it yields CASTEGQSYNEQFF.

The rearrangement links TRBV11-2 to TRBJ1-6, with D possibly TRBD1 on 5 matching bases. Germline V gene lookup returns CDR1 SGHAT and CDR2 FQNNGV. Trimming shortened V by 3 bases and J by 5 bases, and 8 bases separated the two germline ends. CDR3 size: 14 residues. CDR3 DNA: TGTGCCAGCAGCTTGACAGCTAATAATTCACCCCTCCACTTT. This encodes CASSLTANNSPLHF. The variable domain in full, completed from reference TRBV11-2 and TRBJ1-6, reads EAGVAQSPRYKIIEKRQSVAFWCNPISGHATLYWYQQILGQGPKLLIQFQNNGVVDDSQLPKDRFSAERLKGVDSTLKIQPAKLEDSAVYLCASSLTANNSPLHFGNGTRLTVT.

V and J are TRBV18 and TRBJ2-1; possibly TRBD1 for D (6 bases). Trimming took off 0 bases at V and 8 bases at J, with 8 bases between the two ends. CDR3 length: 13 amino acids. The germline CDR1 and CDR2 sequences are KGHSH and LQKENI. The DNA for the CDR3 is TGTGCCAGCTCACCACCGACAGGTTATGAGCAGTTCTTC. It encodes CASSPPTGYEQFF.

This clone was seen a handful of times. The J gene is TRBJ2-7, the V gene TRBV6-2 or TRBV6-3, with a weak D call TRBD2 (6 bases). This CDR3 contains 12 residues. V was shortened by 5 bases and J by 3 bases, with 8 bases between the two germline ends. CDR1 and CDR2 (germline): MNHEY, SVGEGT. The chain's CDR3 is CASSKTSYEQYF. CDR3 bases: TGTGCCAGCAGTAAGACTAGCTACGAGCAGTACTTC.

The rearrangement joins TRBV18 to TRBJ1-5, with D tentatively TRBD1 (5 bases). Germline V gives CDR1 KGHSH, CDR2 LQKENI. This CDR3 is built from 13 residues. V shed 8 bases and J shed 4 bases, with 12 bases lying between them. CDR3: CASTPTVNQPQHF. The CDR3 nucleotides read TGTGCCAGCACTCCGACAGTGAATCAGCCCCAGCATTTT.

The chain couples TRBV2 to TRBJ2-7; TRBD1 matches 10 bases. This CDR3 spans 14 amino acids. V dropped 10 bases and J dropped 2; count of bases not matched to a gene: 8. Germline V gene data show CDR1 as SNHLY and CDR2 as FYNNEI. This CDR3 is CATAMGQGPYEQYF. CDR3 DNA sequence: TGTGCCACCGCTATGGGACAGGGGCCCTACGAGCAGTACTTC. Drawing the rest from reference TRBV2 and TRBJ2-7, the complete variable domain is EPEVTQTPSHQVTQMGQEVILRCVPISNHLYFYWYRQILGQKVEFLVSFYNNEISEKSEIFDDQFSVERPDGSNFTLKIRSTKLEDSAMYFCATAMGQGPYEQYFGPGTRLTVT.

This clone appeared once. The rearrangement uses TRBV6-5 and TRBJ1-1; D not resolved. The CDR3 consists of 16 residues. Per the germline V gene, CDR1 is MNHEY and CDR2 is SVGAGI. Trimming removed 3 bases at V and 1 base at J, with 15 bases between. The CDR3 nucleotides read TGTGCCAGCAGTTATTCGGGATACGTGGAGAACACTGAAGCTTTCTTT. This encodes CASSYSGYVENTEAFF.

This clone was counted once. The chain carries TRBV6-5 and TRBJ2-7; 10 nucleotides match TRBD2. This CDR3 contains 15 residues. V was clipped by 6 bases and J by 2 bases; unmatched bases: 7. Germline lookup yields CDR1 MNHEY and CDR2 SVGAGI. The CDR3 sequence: CASSLGLAETYEQYF. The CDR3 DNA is TGTGCCAGCAGCCTTGGACTAGCGGAGACCTACGAGCAGTACTTC.

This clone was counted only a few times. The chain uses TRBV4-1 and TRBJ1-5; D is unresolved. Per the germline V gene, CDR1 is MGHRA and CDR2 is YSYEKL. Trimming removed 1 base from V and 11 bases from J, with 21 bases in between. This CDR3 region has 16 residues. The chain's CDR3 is CASSQGPGEPGMTQHF. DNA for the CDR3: TGCGCCAGCAGCCAAGGACCCGGGGAACCGGGGATGACCCAGCATTTT.

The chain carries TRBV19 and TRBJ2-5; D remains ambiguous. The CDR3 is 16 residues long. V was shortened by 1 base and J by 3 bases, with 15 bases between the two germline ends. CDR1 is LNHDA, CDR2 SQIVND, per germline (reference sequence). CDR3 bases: TGTGCCAGTAGTATAGGAACGGGTTTGTGGGAAGAGACCCAGTACTTC. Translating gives CASSIGTGLWEETQYF.

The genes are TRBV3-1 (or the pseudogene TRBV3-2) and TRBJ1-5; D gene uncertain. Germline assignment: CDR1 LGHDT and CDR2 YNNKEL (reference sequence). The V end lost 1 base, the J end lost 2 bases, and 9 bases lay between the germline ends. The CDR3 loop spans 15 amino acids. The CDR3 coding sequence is TGTGCCAGCAGCCAAGGAGTTAGTGGCAATCAGCCCCAGCATTTT. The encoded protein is CASSQGVSGNQPQHF.

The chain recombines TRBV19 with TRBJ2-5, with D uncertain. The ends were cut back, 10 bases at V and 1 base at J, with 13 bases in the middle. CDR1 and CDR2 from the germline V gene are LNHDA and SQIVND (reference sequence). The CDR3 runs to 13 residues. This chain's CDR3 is CATARQTQETQYF. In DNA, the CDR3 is TGTGCCACCGCCAGGCAGACCCAAGAGACCCAGTACTTC.

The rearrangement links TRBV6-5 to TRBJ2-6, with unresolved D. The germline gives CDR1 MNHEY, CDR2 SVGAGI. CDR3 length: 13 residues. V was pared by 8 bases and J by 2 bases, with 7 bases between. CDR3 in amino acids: CASLSPGANVLTF. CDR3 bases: TGTGCCAGCTTAAGCCCTGGGGCCAACGTCCTGACTTTC.